Only one count was recorded for the clone carrying this TCR beta chain. Its antigen is as yet unknown. This entry comes from a study of cytomegalovirus exposure and HLA in healthy donors. Findings and limits, study-wide: Owing to their indistinguishability, certain V segments, notably TRBV6-2 and TRBV6-3, were excluded. Earlier results showed most TCR beta V segments being productive about 87% or about 30% of the time.

Researchers ran the PCR with 60 Vbeta and 13 Jbeta primers. Using immunoSEQ multiplex PCR, the repertoire was profiled, and TCRdb retains in-frame clones only, with some absent. The top ten hold around 2.2% of the sample, which has about 120,000 clones, around 75% seen once. The CDR3 has 14 residues. This receptor was identified in a man younger than 45 in good health and CMV-seronegative. The sample was PBMCs. The chain is built from TRBV21-1 and TRBJ2-7; TRBD2, the table's D call, lacks a check against the DNA. TRBV21-1 is a documented pseudogene. CDR3 bases: TGTGCCAGCAGCACCCGACTAGCTCACTACGAGCAGTACTTC. Residues: CASSTRLAHYEQYF.